The source of this TCR beta chain is a study of sequential checkpoint blockade in melanoma. Study as a whole: TCRβ was sequenced from DNA of 90 or so pretreatment tumors. Some 22 patients had tumor biopsies before treatment and at week 13. Points from the study as a whole: Tumor T-cell fraction and clonality correlated with PD-L1 and CD8+ counts. Patients with week-13 increases in T-cell fraction and clonality benefited about 30 times more often.

There are 13 residues in the CDR3. V lost 3 bases, J lost 4 bases, and 8 bases lay in between. Germline V gene data show CDR1 as KGHSH and CDR2 as LQKENI. Sample treatment: randomized to nivolumab then ipilimumab (arm A) or the reverse (arm B). Details on this clone: Its cognate antigen is unknown.

The table came from immunoSEQ multiplex PCR; TCRdb's copy has only in-frame clones and leaves some out. The profile shows fewer than 6,500 clones, 28% of them singletons. The chain carries TRBV18 and TRBJ2-3; D not certain. The source is a human donor with melanoma. The specimen was tumor tissue (inferred from file names), collected from a patient given nivolumab and ipilimumab in sequence. The CDR3 here is CASSPRAADTQYF. In DNA form, the CDR3 reads TGTGCCAGCTCACCTCGGGCGGCAGATACGCAGTATTTT.